The clone carrying this T cell receptor (beta chain) was seen a single time. The antigen is unknown. Study-wide results and caveats: Tumor memory CD4+ T cell TCR gene usage clustered with blood and lymph node memory CD4+ cells and lymph node naive CD4+ cells. Tumor-infiltrating Treg TCR alpha and beta sequences overlapped most with tumor naive CD4+ T cells, then blood naive. Whole repertoires were not studied in the larger cohort, only one V-J beta rearrangement.

Tregs were sorted as CD4+CD25+CD127-/low cells. After constant-region reverse-primer amplification, full-length variable regions underwent semi-nested PCR with Nested Universal Primer A. TCRdb re-analysed the 5' RACE reads in MiXCR, keeping a single row per CDR3 protein. The table records some 7,000 distinct CDR3 sequences, about three quarters of them present only once. Germline V gene data show CDR1 as SGHRS and CDR2 as YFSETQ. Between the trimmed V and J ends, which lost 1 base and 7 bases, there was a span of 11 bases. There are 13 residues in the CDR3. This clonotype was obtained from a female donor with breast cancer. Material for sequencing was tumor-infiltrating Tregs sorted from the breast tumor. The rearrangement links TRBV5-1 to TRBJ2-5; D is unclear. CDR3 nucleotides: TGCGCCAGCAGCTTGAACCCCACCTCGACCCAGTACTTC. Encoded protein: CASSLNPTSTQYF.